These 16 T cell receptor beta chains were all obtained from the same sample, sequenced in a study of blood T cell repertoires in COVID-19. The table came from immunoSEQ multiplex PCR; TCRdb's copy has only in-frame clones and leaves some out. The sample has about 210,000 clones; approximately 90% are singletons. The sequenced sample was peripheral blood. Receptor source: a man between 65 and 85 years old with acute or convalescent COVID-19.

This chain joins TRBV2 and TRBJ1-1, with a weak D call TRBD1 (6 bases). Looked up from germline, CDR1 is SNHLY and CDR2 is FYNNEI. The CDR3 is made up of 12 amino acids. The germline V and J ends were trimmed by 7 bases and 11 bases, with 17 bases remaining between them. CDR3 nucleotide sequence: TGTGCCAGCACTCGAACAGGGTTGGATGCTTTCTTT. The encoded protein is CASTRTGLDAFF.

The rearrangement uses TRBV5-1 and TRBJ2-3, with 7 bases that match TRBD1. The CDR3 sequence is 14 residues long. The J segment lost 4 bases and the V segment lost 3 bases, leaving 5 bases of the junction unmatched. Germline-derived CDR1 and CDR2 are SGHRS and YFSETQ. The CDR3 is CASSSDGQADTQYF. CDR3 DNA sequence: TGCGCCAGCAGCTCCGATGGACAGGCAGATACGCAGTATTTT. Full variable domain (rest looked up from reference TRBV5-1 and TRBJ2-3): KAGVTQTPRYLIKTRGQQVTLSCSPISGHRSVSWYQQTPGQGLQFLFEYFSETQRNKGNFPGRFSGRQFSNSRSEMNVSTLELGDSALYLCASSSDGQADTQYFGPGTRLTVL.

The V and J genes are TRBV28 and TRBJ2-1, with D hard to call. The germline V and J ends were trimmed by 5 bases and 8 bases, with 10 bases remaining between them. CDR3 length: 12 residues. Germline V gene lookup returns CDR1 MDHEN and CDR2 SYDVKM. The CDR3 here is CASSRVIYEQFF. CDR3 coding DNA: TGTGCCAGCAGTCGGGTGATCTATGAGCAGTTCTTC.

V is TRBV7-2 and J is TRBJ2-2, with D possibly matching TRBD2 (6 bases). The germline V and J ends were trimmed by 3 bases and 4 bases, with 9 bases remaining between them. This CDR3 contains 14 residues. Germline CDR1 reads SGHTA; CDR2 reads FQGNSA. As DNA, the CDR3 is TGTGCCAGCAGCTTGCAGGGACTCACCGGGGAGCTGTTTTTT. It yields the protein CASSLQGLTGELFF.

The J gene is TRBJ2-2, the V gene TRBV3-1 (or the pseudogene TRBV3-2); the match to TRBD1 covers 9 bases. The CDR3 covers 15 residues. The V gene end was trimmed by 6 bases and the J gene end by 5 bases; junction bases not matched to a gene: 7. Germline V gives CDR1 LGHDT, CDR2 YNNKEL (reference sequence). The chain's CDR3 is CASRWGQGSTGELFF. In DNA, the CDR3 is TGTGCCAGCAGGTGGGGACAGGGAAGTACCGGGGAGCTGTTTTTT.

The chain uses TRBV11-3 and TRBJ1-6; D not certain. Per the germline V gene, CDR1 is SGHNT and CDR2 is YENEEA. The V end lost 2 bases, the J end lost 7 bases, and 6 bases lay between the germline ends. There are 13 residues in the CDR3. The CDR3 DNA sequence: TGTGCCAGCAGCTTATCAACAAATTCACCCCTCCACTTT. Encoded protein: CASSLSTNSPLHF.

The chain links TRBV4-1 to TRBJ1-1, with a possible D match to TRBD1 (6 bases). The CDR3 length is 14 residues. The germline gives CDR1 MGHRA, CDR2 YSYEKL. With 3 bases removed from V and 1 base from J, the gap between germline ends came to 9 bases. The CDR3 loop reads CASSHGTSNTEAFF. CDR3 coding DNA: TGCGCCAGCAGCCATGGGACATCGAACACTGAAGCTTTCTTT.

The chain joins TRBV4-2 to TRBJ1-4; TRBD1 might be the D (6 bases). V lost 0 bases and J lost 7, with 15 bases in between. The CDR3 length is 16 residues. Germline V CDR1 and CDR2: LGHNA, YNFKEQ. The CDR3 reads CASSQEGTYGPEKLFF. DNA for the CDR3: TGTGCCAGCAGCCAAGAGGGGACATACGGACCTGAAAAACTGTTTTTT.

CDR3 region: CASSQDQDSGSSYTGELFF. For the CDR3, the DNA is TGTGCCAGCAGCCAAGATCAGGATAGCGGGAGTTCGTACACCGGGGAGCTGTTTTTT. V is TRBV4-2 and J is TRBJ2-2; TRBD2 agrees at 9 bases. CDR1 is LGHNA, CDR2 YNFKEQ, per germline. The CDR3 is made up of 19 amino acids. With 0 bases clipped from V and 3 bases from J, the junction kept 11 bases outside the gene matches.

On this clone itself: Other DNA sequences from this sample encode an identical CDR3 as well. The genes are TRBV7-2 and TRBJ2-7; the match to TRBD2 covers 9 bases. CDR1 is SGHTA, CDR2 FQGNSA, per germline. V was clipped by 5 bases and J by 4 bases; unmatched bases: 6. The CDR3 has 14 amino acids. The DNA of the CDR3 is TGTGCCAGCAGCCCGACTAGCGGAAGGTACGAGCAGTACTTC. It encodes CASSPTSGRYEQYF.

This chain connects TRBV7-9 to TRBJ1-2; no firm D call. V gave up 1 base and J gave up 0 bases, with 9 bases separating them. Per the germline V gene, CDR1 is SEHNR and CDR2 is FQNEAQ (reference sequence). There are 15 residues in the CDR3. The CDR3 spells CASSLVLRSNYGYTF. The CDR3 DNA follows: TGTGCCAGCAGCTTAGTTCTGCGATCTAACTATGGCTACACCTTC.

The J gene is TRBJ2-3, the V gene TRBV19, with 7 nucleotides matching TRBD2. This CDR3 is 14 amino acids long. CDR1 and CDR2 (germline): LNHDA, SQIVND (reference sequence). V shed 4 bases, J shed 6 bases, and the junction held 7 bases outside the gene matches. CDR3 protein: CASSNGRPPDTQYF. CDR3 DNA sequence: TGTGCCAGTAGTAACGGGAGGCCCCCCGATACGCAGTATTTT.

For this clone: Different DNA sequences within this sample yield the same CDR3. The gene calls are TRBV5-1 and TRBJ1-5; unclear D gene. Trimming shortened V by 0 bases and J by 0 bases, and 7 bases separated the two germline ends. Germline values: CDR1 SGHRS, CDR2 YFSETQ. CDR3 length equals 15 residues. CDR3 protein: CASSLAGYSNQPQHF. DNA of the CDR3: TGCGCCAGCAGCTTGGCCGGGTATAGCAATCAGCCCCAGCATTTT.

In nucleotides, the CDR3 is TGTGCCAGCAGTTCCTTGGCCTCTAACTATGGCTACACCTTC. Translating gives CASSSLASNYGYTF. The V gene is TRBV6-5, the J gene TRBJ1-2; no firm D call. Deletions cut 4 bases from V and 0 bases from J, with 9 bases between. Per germline, CDR1 MNHEY and CDR2 SVGAGI. This CDR3 has 14 residues.

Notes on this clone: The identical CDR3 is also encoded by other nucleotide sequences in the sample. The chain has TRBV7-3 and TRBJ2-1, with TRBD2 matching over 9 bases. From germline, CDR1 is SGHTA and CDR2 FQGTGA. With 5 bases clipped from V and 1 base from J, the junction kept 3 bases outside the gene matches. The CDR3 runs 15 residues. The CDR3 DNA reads TGTGCCAGCAGCCCTACTAGCGGGTCCTACAATGAGCAGTTCTTC. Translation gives CASSPTSGSYNEQFF.

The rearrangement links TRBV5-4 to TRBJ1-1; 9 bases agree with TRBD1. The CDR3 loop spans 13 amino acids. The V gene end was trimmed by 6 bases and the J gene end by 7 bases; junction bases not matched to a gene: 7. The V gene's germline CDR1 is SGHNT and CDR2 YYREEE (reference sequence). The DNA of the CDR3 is TGTGCCAGCACGAAACAGGGGGCCGTTGAAGCTTTCTTT. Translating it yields CASTKQGAVEAFF.